A selection of T cell receptor beta chains follows, all from one sample in a study of blood T cells in healthy people across ages. TCRdb ran MiXCR on the 5' RACE reads and lists one entry per CDR3 protein. Of fewer than 1 million distinct CDR3 sequences in the sample, roughly 44% were seen once. Sequencing used blood. The receptor source for this set is a man in his sixties in good health. Both conserved end residues are trimmed from each CDR3. Each record gives: clone size, V gene, J gene, CDR3 protein. Part of the rows lack a size; the others show once, few, many or a class for expanded clones.

clone size: .
V gene: TRBV7-8
J gene: TRBJ1-5
CDR3 protein: ASSTRDRFQPQH

clone size: .
V gene: TRBV12-3/TRBV12-4
J gene: TRBJ1-2
CDR3 protein: ASSFEGPYGYT

clone size: .
V gene: TRBV15
J gene: TRBJ2-5
CDR3 protein: ATSRVGTVQETQY

clone size: .
V gene: TRBV4-3
J gene: TRBJ2-7
CDR3 protein: ASSQGAGTSGSYEQY

clone size: .
V gene: TRBV30
J gene: TRBJ1-1
CDR3 protein: AWEQASTEAF

clone size: few
V gene: TRBV7-8
J gene: TRBJ2-3
CDR3 protein: ASSPSRTSGGSTDTQY

clone size: .
V gene: TRBV12-3/TRBV12-4
J gene: TRBJ1-1
CDR3 protein: ASSFGQAQSEAF

clone size: .
V gene: TRBV6-2/TRBV6-3
J gene: TRBJ2-5
CDR3 protein: ASSYSSSSNYNEQY

clone size: .
V gene: TRBV7-2
J gene: TRBJ2-3
CDR3 protein: ASSSGLDTQY

clone size: .
V gene: TRBV28
J gene: TRBJ1-4
CDR3 protein: ATIFGRNNEKLF

clone size: few
V gene: TRBV24-1
J gene: TRBJ2-5
CDR3 protein: ATSDLPDDRRGQQETQY

clone size: many
V gene: TRBV20-1
J gene: TRBJ2-3
CDR3 protein: SARRGPHTDTQY

clone size: .
V gene: TRBV7-2
J gene: TRBJ2-5
CDR3 protein: ASRPTTSEETQY

clone size: many
V gene: TRBV20-1
J gene: TRBJ2-7
CDR3 protein: SASARKAKGLYEQY